This is a list of T cell receptor beta chains from one sample in a study of monozygotic twins with inflammatory bowel disease. TCRdb re-called the 5' RACE reads, yielding one record per CDR3 amino acid sequence without DNA. The sample is made up of 300,000 to 350,000 distinct CDR3 sequences, and the top ten hold approximately 2% of it. The specimen sequenced was blood. These receptor sequences come from a human donor with ulcerative colitis or Crohn's disease, or a healthy co-twin of an affected twin (not recorded which). Each CDR3 is given with its conserved first and last residue.

v_gene	j_gene	len	CDR3aa
TRBV5-1	TRBJ2-7	17	CASSSRHPGGVSYEQYF
TRBV4-3	TRBJ1-3	14	CASSLNLIGNTIYF
TRBV4-1	TRBJ2-2	16	CASSDGRVITTGELFF
TRBV5-1	TRBJ2-2	15	CASARFGSDTGELFF
TRBV12-3/TRBV12-4	TRBJ2-1	13	CASRRTGIVEQFF
TRBV27	TRBJ2-7	14	CASSIAGTYYEQYF
TRBV7-2	TRBJ2-4	11	CASSWGTVQYF
TRBV5-4	TRBJ2-3	16	CASSLVAGGPKDTQYF
TRBV9	TRBJ1-2	15	CASSARGGKDYGYTF
TRBV6-1	TRBJ1-2	13	CASSGAGGYGYTF
TRBV20-1	TRBJ1-2	15	CSARGRTGGGDGYTF
TRBV29-1	TRBJ1-1	12	CSVEGTGREAFF
TRBV5-6	TRBJ1-1	16	CASSLGMGRRNTEAFF
TRBV3-1	TRBJ2-1	14	CASREERESLEQFF
TRBV5-1	TRBJ2-2	16	CASSFNSGEPAGELFF
TRBV15	TRBJ1-1	17	CATSRDRGGARNTEAFF
TRBV7-6	TRBJ2-7	17	CASSPRQYGGALNEQYF
TRBV5-5	TRBJ1-4	14	CASSLTGGNEKLFF
TRBV7-9	TRBJ2-7	12	CASSLGDSGARF
TRBV4-1	TRBJ1-5	16	CASSPSTGPNDQPQHF
TRBV7-9	TRBJ2-5	14	CASTGQETYETQYF
TRBV19	TRBJ1-1	13	CASGGHLSTEAFF
TRBV28	TRBJ2-5	13	CASSPVGWETQYF
TRBV25-1	TRBJ2-3	19	CASSASRRTERMSTDTQYF
TRBV27	TRBJ1-1	15	CASTPQVAGGTEAFF
TRBV6-1	TRBJ1-2	15	CAFPRGAPVNYGYTF
TRBV2	TRBJ2-7	14	CSSRQTQTRYEQYF
TRBV20-1	TRBJ1-3	13	CSARYRRGNTIYF
TRBV7-8	TRBJ2-1	12	CASSPRPTIQFF
TRBV4-1	TRBJ1-1	14	CASSQVGGWTEAFF
TRBV5-1	TRBJ2-3	15	CASSSGTGGTDTQYF
TRBV12-3/TRBV12-4	TRBJ2-5	13	CASSSGFVETQYF
TRBV11-2	TRBJ2-7	13	CASSRDSLPEQYF
TRBV5-1	TRBJ2-1	12	CASSLGYREQFF
TRBV6-5	TRBJ2-7	15	CASSYGAGRGYEQYF